The rows below give T cell receptor beta chains drawn from one sample of a study of cytotoxic CD8 clonotypes in ibrutinib-treated CLL. Repertoires were generated with immunoSEQ multiplex PCR, while TCRdb's copy carries only in-frame clones and drops some. The table includes fewer than 400,000 clones, under 70% detected once. The source material was PBMCs, sampled after 36 months of ibrutinib treatment. Receptor source: a human donor with chronic lymphocytic leukemia. Each CDR3 is given with its conserved first and last residue. The D gene is left open where the match is weak. Rows may omit the clone size; those that give it use once, few, many or a size class.

d_call clone_size j_call v_call cdr3_aa cdr3_nt
TRBD2 - TRBJ2-7 TRBV27 CASSSLGSGTSGRGYEQYF TGTGCCAGCAGTTCCCTCGGGTCCGGGACTAGCGGGAGAGGGTACGAGCAGTACTTC
- once TRBJ2-7 TRBV6-5 CASRNSNRAEQYF TGTGCCAGCAGAAATAGCAATCGGGCCGAGCAGTACTTC
TRBD2 - TRBJ2-3 TRBV11-3 CASSFSSGGTDTQYF TGTGCCAGCAGCTTTTCTAGCGGCGGCACAGATACGCAGTATTTT
TRBD1 - TRBJ1-5 TRBV6-1 CASRAGTGGNQPQHF TGTGCCAGCAGGGCCGGGACAGGGGGTAATCAGCCCCAGCATTTT
- - TRBJ2-3 TRBV10-3 CAISLQGEDTQYF TGTGCCATCAGTTTGCAGGGCGAAGATACGCAGTATTTT
TRBD1 - TRBJ1-2 TRBV5-1 CASSPGTGSYGYTF TGCGCCAGCAGCCCCGGGACAGGGAGCTATGGCTACACCTTC
TRBD1 - TRBJ2-2 TRBV30 CACSSWTGVSAGELFF TGTGCCTGCTCATCTTGGACAGGTGTCTCGGCCGGGGAGCTGTTTTTT
TRBD1 - TRBJ1-1 TRBV4-1 CASSHGQGTEAFF TGCGCCAGCAGCCACGGACAGGGAACTGAAGCTTTCTTT
- - TRBJ1-1 TRBV6-6 CASSTYSNTEAFF TGTGCCAGCAGCACCTATTCGAACACTGAAGCTTTCTTT
- - TRBJ2-7 TRBV10-3 CAITPGQSSYEQYF TGTGCCATAACGCCCGGACAGAGCTCCTACGAGCAGTACTTC
- few TRBJ1-3 TRBV4-3 CASSQRVNSGNTIYF TGCGCCAGCAGCCAAAGAGTCAACTCTGGAAACACCATATATTTT
TRBD2 - TRBJ2-7 TRBV6-1 CATPGGAIGYEQYF TGTGCCACACCCGGGGGGGCGATCGGCTACGAGCAGTACTTC
- - TRBJ1-4 TRBV5-1 CASSSRVSDEKLFF TGCGCCAGCAGCTCGAGGGTGAGCGATGAAAAACTGTTTTTT
- - TRBJ2-1 TRBV27 CASSSLTDFYNEQFF TGTGCCAGCAGTTCCCTGACAGATTTCTACAATGAGCAGTTCTTC
- - TRBJ2-7 TRBV7-6 CASSLVVGRVYEQYF TGTGCCAGCAGCTTAGTTGTAGGTCGGGTCTACGAGCAGTACTTC
- - TRBJ2-2 TRBV9 CASSGSSGTGELFF TGTGCCAGCAGTGGCTCTTCAGGCACCGGGGAGCTGTTTTTT
TRBD1 - TRBJ1-1 TRBV11-2 CASSLALGQGAGTEAFF TGTGCCAGCAGCTTAGCCCTAGGCCAGGGGGCGGGCACTGAAGCTTTCTTT
- - TRBJ2-2 TRBV11-3 CASSPRQSPNTGELFF TGTGCCAGCAGCCCTCGGCAGTCTCCGAACACCGGGGAGCTGTTTTTT
- - TRBJ2-7 TRBV5-1 CASSLGNRPVTYEQYF TGCGCCAGCAGCTTGGGTAACAGACCAGTAACCTACGAGCAGTACTTC
TRBD1 - TRBJ1-2 TRBV5-1 CASSRDRVMDYGYTF TGCGCCAGCAGCCGCGACAGGGTGATGGACTATGGCTACACCTTC
- - TRBJ1-2 TRBV4-1 CASSQEEGVSYGYTF TGCGCCAGCAGCCAAGAAGAGGGGGTTAGCTATGGCTACACCTTC
- - TRBJ1-2 TRBV9 CASSVGTAYGYTF TGTGCCAGCAGCGTAGGGACAGCTTATGGCTACACCTTC
- - TRBJ1-2 TRBV6-5 CASRPSLRPYGYTF TGTGCCAGCAGACCCTCCCTTCGTCCCTATGGCTACACCTTC
- - TRBJ2-1 TRBV7-6 CASSFRGGGGYNEQFF TGTGCCAGCAGCTTTAGGGGAGGGGGCGGTTACAATGAGCAGTTCTTC
- once TRBJ1-1 TRBV5-1 CASSSGQPNTEAFF TGCGCCAGCAGTTCCGGGCAGCCGAACACTGAAGCTTTCTTT
- once TRBJ2-2 TRBV5-1 CASSFTQGWFNTGELFF TGCGCCAGCAGCTTCACGCAGGGATGGTTTAACACCGGGGAGCTGTTTTTT
- - TRBJ1-5 TRBV27 CASKDSDQPQHF TGTGCCAGCAAGGACAGTGATCAGCCCCAGCATTTT
TRBD1 - TRBJ2-7 TRBV7-8 CASSLRSGQSYEQYF TGTGCCAGCAGCTTACGCTCGGGACAGTCCTACGAGCAGTACTTC
TRBD2 - TRBJ2-3 TRBV5-3 CARSGKLAGGTDTQYF TGTGCCAGAAGCGGCAAGCTAGCGGGAGGTACAGATACGCAGTATTTT
- few TRBJ1-3 TRBV7-3 CASSFRLGNTIYF TGTGCCAGCAGCTTTCGATTGGGGAACACCATATATTTT
- - TRBJ1-5 TRBV6-1 CASSEILMGHLSNQPQHF TGTGCCAGCAGTGAAATTTTAATGGGACACCTGAGCAATCAGCCCCAGCATTTT
- - TRBJ2-5 TRBV6-4 CASSEGAGETQYF TGTGCCAGCAGTGAGGGGGCGGGGGAGACCCAGTACTTC
- - TRBJ2-7 TRBV4-1 CASSQVALGNEQYF TGCGCCAGCAGCCAAGTAGCTCTGGGAAACGAGCAGTACTTC
- - TRBJ2-7 TRBV27 CASTLGGSEQYF TGTGCCAGCACTCTAGGGGGATCCGAGCAGTACTTC
- once TRBJ2-2 TRBV27 CASSLLVGGELFF TGTGCCAGCAGTTTATTAGTCGGCGGGGAGCTGTTTTTT
- few TRBJ1-3 TRBV11-2 CASSLGGNTIYF TGTGCCAGCAGCTTGGGGGGAAACACCATATATTTT
- - TRBJ1-2 TRBV11-2 CASSPQGLLYGYTF TGTGCCAGCAGCCCGCAGGGGCTTCTCTATGGCTACACCTTC
TRBD2 - TRBJ2-7 TRBV25-1 CASSGLAGGYEQYF TGTGCCAGCAGTGGCCTAGCGGGAGGCTACGAGCAGTACTTC
- - TRBJ1-2 TRBV11-2 CASRAEVGYTF TGTGCCAGCAGGGCCGAAGTCGGCTACACCTTC
- - TRBJ1-2 TRBV6-5 CASSYSGPYGYTF TGTGCCAGCAGTTACTCGGGTCCCTATGGCTACACCTTC
- - TRBJ2-3 TRBV28 CASSLKLGEGVSTDTQYF TGTGCCAGCAGTTTAAAATTAGGCGAGGGCGTCAGCACAGATACGCAGTATTTT
- - TRBJ2-7 TRBV2 CASSARTMGNYEQYF TGTGCCAGCAGTGCCCGGACAATGGGAAACTACGAGCAGTACTTC
- - TRBJ2-1 TRBV15 CATSRFVRNTDEQFF TGTGCCACCAGCAGGTTTGTCCGCAATACGGATGAGCAGTTCTTC
- - TRBJ1-1 TRBV4-1 CASTRVGNIEAFF TGCGCCAGCACGCGAGTGGGGAACATTGAAGCTTTCTTT
- - TRBJ2-7 TRBV4-3 CASSQEKGIPLEQYF TGCGCCAGCAGCCAAGAGAAGGGGATCCCTTTGGAGCAGTACTTC
- - TRBJ1-3 TRBV7-2 CASSLEGRVGNTIYF TGTGCCAGCAGCTTAGAGGGAAGGGTAGGAAACACCATATATTTT
TRBD2 many TRBJ2-7 TRBV2 CASRMPGLAASEQYF TGTGCCAGCAGAATGCCGGGACTAGCGGCTTCCGAGCAGTACTTC
- - TRBJ2-3 TRBV5-1 CASCSVPPLAPDTQYF TGCGCCAGCTGCAGCGTACCCCCCCTAGCCCCGGATACGCAGTATTTT
- - TRBJ1-5 TRBV19 CASSMWVYIQPQHF TGTGCCAGTAGTATGTGGGTCTACATACAGCCCCAGCATTTT
- few TRBJ1-2 TRBV27 CASSLTGLYGYTF TGTGCCAGCAGTTTGACCGGCCTCTATGGCTACACCTTC
- few TRBJ1-1 TRBV2 CASRYRVGAEAFF TGTGCCAGCAGATACAGGGTAGGGGCTGAAGCTTTCTTT
- once TRBJ2-7 TRBV6-5 CASSYWGEQYF TGTGCCAGCAGTTACTGGGGAGAGCAGTACTTC
TRBD2 - TRBJ2-7 TRBV2 CASNLPGLVSSYEQYF TGTGCCAGCAACCTACCGGGACTAGTGTCCTCCTACGAGCAGTACTTC
TRBD1 - TRBJ2-7 TRBV29-1 CSALKGTGMYEQYF TGCAGCGCCCTAAAGGGGACAGGGATGTACGAGCAGTACTTC
- - TRBJ2-7 TRBV7-2 CASSLGAGYAYEQYF TGTGCCAGCAGCTTAGGGGCGGGATATGCCTACGAGCAGTACTTC